Sequencing of this TCR beta chain was carried out in a study of T cells in Graves' hyperthyroidism and ophthalmopathy. Study-wide findings and caveats: The blood repertoire included most of the expanded thyroid clonotypes above 0.001.

What was amplified from RNA transcripts were TCR beta CDR3 regions. Carried out on the TCR CDR3, a first-round RT-PCR used the HTBI primer set. MiXCR was run by TCRdb on the multiplex PCR reads, yielding one entry per CDR3 protein. The sample records about 640,000 distinct CDR3 sequences, 14% being singletons. Germline CDR1 reads MDHEN; CDR2 reads SYDVKM. V was pared by 7 bases and J by 6 bases, with 7 bases of the junction left unmatched. The CDR3 is made up of 15 amino acids. Patients were excluded because of uncontrolled infection, other autoimmune disease, pregnancy or lactation. In its sample, this clonotype was seen a few times. Its antigen is undetermined.

V gene TRBV28 combines with J gene TRBJ1-6, with TRBD1 matching 9 bases. Sequences were obtained from blood. The source of this sequence is a woman in her fifties or sixties with Graves' ophthalmopathy. CDR3 in amino acids: CASKPTGGRNSPLHF. CDR3 nucleotides: TGTGCCAGCAAACCGACAGGGGGACGTAATTCACCCCTCCACTTT.